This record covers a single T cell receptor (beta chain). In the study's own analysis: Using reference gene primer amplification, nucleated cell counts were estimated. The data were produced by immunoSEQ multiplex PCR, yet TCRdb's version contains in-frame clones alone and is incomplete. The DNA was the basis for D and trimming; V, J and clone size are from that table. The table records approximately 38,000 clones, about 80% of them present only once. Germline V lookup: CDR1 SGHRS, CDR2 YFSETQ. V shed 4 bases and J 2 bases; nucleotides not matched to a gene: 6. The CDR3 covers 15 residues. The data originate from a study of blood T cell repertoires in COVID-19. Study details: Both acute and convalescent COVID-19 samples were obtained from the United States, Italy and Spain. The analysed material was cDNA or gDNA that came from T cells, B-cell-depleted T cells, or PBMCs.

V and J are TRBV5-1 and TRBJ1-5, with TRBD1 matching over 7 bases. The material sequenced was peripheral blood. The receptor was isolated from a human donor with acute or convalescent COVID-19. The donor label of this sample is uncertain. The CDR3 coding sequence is TGCGCCAGCAGCACCGATACAGGGGGCAATCAGCCCCAGCATTTT. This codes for CASSTDTGGNQPQHF.